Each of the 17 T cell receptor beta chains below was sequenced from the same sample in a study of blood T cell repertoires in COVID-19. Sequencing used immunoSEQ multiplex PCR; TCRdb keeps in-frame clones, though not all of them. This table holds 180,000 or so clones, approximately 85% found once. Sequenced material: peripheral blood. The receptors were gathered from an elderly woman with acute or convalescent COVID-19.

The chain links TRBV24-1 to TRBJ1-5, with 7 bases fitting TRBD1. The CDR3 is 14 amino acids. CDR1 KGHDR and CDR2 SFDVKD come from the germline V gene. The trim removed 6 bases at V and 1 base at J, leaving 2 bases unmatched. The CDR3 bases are TGTGCCACCAGTAAGGGGGCGAGCAATCAGCCCCAGCATTTT. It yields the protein CATSKGASNQPQHF.

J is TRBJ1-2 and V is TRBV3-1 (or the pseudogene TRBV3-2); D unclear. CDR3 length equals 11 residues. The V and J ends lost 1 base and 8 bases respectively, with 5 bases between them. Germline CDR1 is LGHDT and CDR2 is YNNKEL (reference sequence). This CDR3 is CASSQGRGYTF. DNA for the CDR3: TGTGCCAGCAGCCAAGGGCGGGGCTACACCTTC.

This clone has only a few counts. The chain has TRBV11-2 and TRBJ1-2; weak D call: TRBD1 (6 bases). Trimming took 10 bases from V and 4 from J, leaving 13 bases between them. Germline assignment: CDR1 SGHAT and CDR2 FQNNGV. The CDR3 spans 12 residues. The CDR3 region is CATGDTVYGYTF. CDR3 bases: TGTGCCACCGGGGACACGGTCTATGGCTACACCTTC.

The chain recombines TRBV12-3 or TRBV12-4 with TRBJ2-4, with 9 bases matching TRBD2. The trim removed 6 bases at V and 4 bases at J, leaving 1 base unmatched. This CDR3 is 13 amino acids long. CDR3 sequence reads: CASRTSGKNIQYF. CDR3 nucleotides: TGTGCCAGCAGGACTAGCGGTAAAAACATTCAGTACTTC.

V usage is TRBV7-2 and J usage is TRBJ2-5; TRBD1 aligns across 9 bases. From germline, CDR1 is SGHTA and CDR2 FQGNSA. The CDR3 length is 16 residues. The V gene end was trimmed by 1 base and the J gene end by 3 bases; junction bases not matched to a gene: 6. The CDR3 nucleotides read TGTGCCAGCAGCTTAGTGCCCCGGACAGGGGAAGAGACCCAGTACTTC. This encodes CASSLVPRTGEETQYF. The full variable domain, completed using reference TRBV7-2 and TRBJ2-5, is GAGVSQSPSNKVTEKGKDVELRCDPISGHTALYWYRQSLGQGLEFLIYFQGNSAPDKSGLPSDRFSAERTGGSVSTLTIQRTQQEDSAVYLCASSLVPRTGEETQYFGPGTRLLVL.

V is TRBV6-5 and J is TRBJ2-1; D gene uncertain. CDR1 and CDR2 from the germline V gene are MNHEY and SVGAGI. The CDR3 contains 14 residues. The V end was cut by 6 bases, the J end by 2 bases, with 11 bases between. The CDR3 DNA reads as TGTGCCAGCAGAGTACACCGGGCCTACAATGAGCAGTTCTTC. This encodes CASRVHRAYNEQFF.

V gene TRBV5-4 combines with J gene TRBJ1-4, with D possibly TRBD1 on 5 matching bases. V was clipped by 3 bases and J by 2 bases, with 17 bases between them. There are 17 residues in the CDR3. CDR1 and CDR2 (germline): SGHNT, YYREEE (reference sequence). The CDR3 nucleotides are TGTGCCAGCAGCTCGGGGGGGAGGGCTTCGACTAATGAAAAACTGTTTTTT. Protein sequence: CASSSGGRASTNEKLFF.

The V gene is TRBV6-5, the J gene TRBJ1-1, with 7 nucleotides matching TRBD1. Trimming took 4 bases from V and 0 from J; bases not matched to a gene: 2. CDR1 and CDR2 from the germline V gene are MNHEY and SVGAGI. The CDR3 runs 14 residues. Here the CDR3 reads CASSFRGVNTEAFF. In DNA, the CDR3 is TGTGCCAGCAGTTTCAGGGGGGTGAACACTGAAGCTTTCTTT.

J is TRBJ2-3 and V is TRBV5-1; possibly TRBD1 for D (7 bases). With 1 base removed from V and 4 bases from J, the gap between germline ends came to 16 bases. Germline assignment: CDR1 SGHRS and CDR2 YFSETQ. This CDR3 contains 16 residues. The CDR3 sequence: CASSLLGQAGSDTQYF. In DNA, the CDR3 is TGCGCCAGCAGCTTGCTCGGACAGGCGGGGTCAGATACGCAGTATTTT.

CDR3 coding DNA: TGTGCCAGCAGCATATACCGACAGGGTCATCTGTACTTC. Translating it yields CASSIYRQGHLYF. The chain combines TRBV7-2 with TRBJ2-7; 7 bases agree with TRBD1. There are 13 residues in the CDR3. Trimming at V came to 5 bases and at J to 12 bases, leaving 13 bases not matched to a gene. Germline CDR1 and CDR2: SGHTA and FQGNSA.

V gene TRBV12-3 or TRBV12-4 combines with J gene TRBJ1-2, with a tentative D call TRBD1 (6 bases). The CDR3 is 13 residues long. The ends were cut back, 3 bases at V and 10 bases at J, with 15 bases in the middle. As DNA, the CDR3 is TGTGCCAGCAGTTTCGGACAGATATGGGACTACACCTTC. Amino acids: CASSFGQIWDYTF.

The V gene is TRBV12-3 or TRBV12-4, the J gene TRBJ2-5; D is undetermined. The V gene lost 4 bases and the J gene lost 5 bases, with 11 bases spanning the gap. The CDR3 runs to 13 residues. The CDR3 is CASSSPAGETQYF. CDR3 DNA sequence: TGTGCCAGCAGTTCTCCCGCCGGGGAGACCCAGTACTTC.

This chain's CDR3 is CASSSGRGRSEQYF. CDR3 DNA sequence: TGTGCCAGCAGTAGTGGCAGGGGCAGGAGCGAGCAGTACTTC. This chain joins TRBV28 and TRBJ2-7; perhaps TRBD1 as D (6 bases). V shed 5 bases and J shed 6 bases, with 17 bases lying between them. The germline CDR1 and CDR2 sequences are MDHEN and SYDVKM. CDR3 length: 14 residues.

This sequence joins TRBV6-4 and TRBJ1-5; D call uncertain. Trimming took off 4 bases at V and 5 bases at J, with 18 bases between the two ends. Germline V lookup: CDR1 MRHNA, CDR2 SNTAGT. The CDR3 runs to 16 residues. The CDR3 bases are TGTGCCAGCAGTGCCCGATTAACCGAGGGCGATCAGCCCCAGCATTTT. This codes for CASSARLTEGDQPQHF.

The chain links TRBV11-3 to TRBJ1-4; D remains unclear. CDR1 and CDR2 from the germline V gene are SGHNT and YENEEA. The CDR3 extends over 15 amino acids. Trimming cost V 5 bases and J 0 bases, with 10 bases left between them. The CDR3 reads CASSEGTATNEKLFF. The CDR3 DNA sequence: TGTGCCAGCAGCGAGGGTACAGCAACTAATGAAAAACTGTTTTTT.

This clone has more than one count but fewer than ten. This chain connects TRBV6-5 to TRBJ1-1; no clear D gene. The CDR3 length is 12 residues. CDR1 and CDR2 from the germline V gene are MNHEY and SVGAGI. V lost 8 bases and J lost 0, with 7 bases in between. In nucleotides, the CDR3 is TGTGCCAGCCGGGAGATGAACACTGAAGCTTTCTTT. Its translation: CASREMNTEAFF.

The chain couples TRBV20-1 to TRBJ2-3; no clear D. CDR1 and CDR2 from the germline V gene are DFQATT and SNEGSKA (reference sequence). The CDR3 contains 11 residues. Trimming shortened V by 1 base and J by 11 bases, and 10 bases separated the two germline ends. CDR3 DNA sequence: TGCAGTGCTAGAGTCAATTCGAGGCAGTATTTT. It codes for CSARVNSRQYF.